Sequencing of this T cell receptor beta chain was carried out in a study of blood T cell repertoires in COVID-19. Germline values: CDR1 SNHLY, CDR2 FYNNEI. Trimming took 11 bases from V and 3 from J; bases not matched to a gene: 11. This CDR3 contains 16 residues. Libraries were prepared by immunoSEQ multiplex PCR; TCRdb keeps only in-frame clonotypes and omits some of them. The sample includes a few hundred thousand clones, around 90% of them seen just once. This sequence joins TRBV2 and TRBJ2-1, with TRBD2 identical over 12 bases. The source of this sequence is a man in his late teens or twenties with COVID-19, enrolled during active disease. The sequencing sample was made of peripheral blood. CDR3 region: CASRRLAGDFYNEQFF. The CDR3 nucleotides read TGTGCCTCTCGGAGACTAGCGGGGGATTTCTACAATGAGCAGTTCTTC. Filled out from reference TRBV2 and TRBJ2-1, the complete variable domain reads EPEVTQTPSHQVTQMGQEVILRCVPISNHLYFYWYRQILGQKVEFLVSFYNNEISEKSEIFDDQFSVERPDGSNFTLKIRSTKLEDSAMYFCASRRLAGDFYNEQFFGPGTRLTVL.